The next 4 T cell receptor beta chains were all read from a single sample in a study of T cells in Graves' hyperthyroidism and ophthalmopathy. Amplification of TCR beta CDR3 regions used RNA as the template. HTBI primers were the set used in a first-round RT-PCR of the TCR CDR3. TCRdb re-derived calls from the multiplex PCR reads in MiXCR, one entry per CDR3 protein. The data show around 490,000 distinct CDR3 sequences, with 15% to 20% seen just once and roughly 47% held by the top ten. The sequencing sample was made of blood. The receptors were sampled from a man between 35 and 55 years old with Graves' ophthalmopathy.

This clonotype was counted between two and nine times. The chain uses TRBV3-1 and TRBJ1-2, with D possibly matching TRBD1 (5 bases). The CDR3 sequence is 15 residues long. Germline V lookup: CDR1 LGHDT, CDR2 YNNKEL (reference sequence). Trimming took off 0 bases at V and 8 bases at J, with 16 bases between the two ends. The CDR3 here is CASSQELRYQGGYTF. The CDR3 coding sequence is TGTGCCAGCAGCCAAGAACTAAGGTATCAGGGAGGCTACACCTTC. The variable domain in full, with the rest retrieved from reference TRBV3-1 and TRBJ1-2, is DTAVSQTPKYLVTQMGNDKSIKCEQNLGHDTMYWYKQDSKKFLKIMFSYNNKELIINETVPNRFSPKSPDKAHLNLHINSLELGDSAVYFCASSQELRYQGGYTFGSGTRLTVV.

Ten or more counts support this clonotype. In DNA form, the CDR3 reads TGCGCCAGCAGCTTGGAGACAGGCGGTCAGCCCCAGCATTTT. This translates into CASSLETGGQPQHF. V gene TRBV5-1 combines with J gene TRBJ1-5; possible D gene TRBD1, 6 bases. Germline V lookup: CDR1 SGHRS, CDR2 YFSETQ. There are 14 residues in the CDR3. V was clipped by 0 bases and J by 6 bases, with 10 bases between them. Based on the CDR3 plus reference TRBV5-1 and TRBJ1-5, the full variable domain is KAGVTQTPRYLIKTRGQQVTLSCSPISGHRSVSWYQQTPGQGLQFLFEYFSETQRNKGNFPGRFSGRQFSNSRSEMNVSTLELGDSALYLCASSLETGGQPQHFGDGTRLSIL.

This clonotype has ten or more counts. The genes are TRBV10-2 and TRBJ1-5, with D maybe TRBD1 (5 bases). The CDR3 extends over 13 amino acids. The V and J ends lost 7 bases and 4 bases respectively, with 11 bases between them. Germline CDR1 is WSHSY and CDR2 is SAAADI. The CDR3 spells CASKGLGNQPQHF. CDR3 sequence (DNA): TGCGCCAGCAAGGGACTGGGGAATCAGCCCCAGCATTTT.

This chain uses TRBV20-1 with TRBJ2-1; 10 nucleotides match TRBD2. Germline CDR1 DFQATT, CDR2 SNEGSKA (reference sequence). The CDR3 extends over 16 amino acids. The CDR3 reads CSLGSAGGPGNNEQFF. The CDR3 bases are TGCAGCTTAGGGTCAGCGGGAGGGCCGGGAAACAATGAGCAGTTCTTC.